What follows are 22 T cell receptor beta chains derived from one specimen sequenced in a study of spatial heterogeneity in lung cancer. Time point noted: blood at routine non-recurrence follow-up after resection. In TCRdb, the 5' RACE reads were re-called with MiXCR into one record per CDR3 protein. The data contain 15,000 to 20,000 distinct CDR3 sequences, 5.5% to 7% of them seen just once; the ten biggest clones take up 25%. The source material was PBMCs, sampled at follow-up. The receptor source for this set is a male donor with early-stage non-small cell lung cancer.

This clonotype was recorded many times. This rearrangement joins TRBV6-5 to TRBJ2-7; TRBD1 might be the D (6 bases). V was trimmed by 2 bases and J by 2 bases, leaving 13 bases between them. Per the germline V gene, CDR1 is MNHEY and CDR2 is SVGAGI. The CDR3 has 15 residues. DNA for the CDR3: TGTGCCAGCAGTTACACCCGTCCAGGGGCCTACGAGCAGTACTTC. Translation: CASSYTRPGAYEQYF.

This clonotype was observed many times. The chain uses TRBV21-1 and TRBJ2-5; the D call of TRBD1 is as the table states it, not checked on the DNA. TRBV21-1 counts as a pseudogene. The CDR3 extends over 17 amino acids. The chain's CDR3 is CASSKPAPGRRQETQYF. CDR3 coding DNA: TGTGCCAGCAGCAAACCTGCCCCCGGGCGCCGCCAAGAGACCCAGTACTTC.

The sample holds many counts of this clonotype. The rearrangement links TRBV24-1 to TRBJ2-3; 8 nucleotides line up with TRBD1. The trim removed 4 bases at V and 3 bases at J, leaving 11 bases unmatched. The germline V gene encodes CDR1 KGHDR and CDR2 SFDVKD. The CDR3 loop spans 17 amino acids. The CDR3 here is CATSDARGRGPTDTQYF. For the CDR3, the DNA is TGTGCCACCAGTGACGCAAGGGGCAGGGGGCCAACAGATACGCAGTATTTT.

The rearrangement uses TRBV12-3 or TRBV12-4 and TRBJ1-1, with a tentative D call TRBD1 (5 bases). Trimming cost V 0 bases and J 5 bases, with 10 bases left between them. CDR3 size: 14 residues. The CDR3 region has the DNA TGTGCCAGCAGTTTAGCGCCAGGGAGTACTGAAGCTTTCTTT. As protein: CASSLAPGSTEAFF.

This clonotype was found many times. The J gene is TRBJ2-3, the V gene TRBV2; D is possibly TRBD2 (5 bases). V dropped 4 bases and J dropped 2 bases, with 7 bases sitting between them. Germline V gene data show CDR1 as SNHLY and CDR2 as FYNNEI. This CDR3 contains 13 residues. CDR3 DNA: TGTGCCAGCAGTGCCGGGAACACAGATACGCAGTATTTT. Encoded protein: CASSAGNTDTQYF.

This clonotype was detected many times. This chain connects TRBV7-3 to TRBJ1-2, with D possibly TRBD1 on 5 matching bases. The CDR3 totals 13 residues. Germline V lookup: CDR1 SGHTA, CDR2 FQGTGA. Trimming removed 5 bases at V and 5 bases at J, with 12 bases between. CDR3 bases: TGTGCCAGCAGCCCAGGGCCGGGGTATGGCTACACCTTC. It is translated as CASSPGPGYGYTF.

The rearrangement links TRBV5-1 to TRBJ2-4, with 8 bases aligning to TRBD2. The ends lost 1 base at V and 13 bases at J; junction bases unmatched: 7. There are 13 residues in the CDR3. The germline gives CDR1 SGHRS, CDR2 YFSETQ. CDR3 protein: CASSLPGLGVQYF. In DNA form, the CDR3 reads TGCGCCAGCAGCTTGCCGGGACTAGGGGTCCAGTACTTC.

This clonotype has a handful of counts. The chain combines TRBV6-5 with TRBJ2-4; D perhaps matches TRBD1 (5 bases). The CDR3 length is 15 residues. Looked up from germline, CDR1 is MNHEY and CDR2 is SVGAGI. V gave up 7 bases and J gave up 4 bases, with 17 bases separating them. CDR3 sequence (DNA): TGTGCCAGCACCCAGGGTGGTTCTTTAAAAAACATTCAGTACTTC. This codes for CASTQGGSLKNIQYF.

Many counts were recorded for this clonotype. The chain's CDR3 is CASSPYSGGGTDTQYF. CDR3 in DNA: TGTGCCAGCAGTCCCTACTCGGGAGGGGGCACAGATACGCAGTATTTT. J is TRBJ2-3 and V is TRBV12-3 or TRBV12-4, with TRBD2 identical over 8 bases. J was trimmed by 1 base and V by 5 bases; bases with no gene match: 8. CDR3 size: 16 residues.

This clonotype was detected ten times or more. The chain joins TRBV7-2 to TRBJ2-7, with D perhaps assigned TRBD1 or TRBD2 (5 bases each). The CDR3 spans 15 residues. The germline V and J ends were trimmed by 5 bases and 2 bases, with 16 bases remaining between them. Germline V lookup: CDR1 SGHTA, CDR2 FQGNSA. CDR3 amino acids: CASSPFRGYPYEQYF. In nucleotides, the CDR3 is TGTGCCAGCAGCCCCTTTCGGGGCTACCCCTACGAGCAGTACTTC.

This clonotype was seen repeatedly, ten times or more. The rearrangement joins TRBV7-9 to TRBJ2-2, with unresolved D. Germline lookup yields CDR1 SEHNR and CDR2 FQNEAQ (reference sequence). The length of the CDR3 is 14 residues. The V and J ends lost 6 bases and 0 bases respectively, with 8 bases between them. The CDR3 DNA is TGTGCCAGCAGATACACATCGAACACCGGGGAGCTGTTTTTT. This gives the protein CASRYTSNTGELFF.

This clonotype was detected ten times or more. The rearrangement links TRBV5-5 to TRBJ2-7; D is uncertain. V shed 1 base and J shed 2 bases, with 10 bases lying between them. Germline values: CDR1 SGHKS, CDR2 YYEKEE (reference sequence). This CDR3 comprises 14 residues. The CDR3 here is CASSLWLSPYEQYF. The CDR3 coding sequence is TGTGCCAGCAGCTTGTGGCTGAGCCCCTACGAGCAGTACTTC.

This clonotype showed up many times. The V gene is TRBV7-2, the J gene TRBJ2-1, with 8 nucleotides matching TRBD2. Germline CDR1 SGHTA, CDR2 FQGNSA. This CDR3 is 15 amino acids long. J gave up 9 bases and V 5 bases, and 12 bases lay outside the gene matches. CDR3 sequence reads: CASSTSGGGYGEQFF. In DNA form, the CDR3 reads TGTGCCAGCAGCACTAGCGGAGGAGGGTACGGTGAGCAGTTCTTC.

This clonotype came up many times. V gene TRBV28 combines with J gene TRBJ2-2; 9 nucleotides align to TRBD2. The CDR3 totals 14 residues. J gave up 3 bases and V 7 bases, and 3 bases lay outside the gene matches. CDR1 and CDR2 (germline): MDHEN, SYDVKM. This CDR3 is CASTRLADTGELFF. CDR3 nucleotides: TGTGCCAGCACACGACTAGCGGACACCGGGGAGCTGTTTTTT.

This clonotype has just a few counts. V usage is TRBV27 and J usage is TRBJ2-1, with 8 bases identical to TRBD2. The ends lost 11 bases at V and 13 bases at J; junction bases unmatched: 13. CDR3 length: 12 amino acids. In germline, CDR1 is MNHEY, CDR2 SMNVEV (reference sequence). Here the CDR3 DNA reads TGTGCCGCGTATAGCGGGACCGGATCCCAGTTCTTC. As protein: CAAYSGTGSQFF.

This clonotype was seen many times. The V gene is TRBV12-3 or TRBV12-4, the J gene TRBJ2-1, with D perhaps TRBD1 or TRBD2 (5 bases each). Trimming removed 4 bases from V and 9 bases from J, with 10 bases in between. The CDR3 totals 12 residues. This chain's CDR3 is CASSWGPLEQFF. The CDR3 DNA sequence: TGTGCCAGCAGTTGGGGACCGCTTGAGCAGTTCTTC.

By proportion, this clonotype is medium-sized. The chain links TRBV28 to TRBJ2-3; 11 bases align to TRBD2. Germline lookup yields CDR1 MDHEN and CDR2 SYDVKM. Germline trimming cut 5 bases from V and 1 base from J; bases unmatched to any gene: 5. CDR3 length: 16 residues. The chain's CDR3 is CASSAFSGRGTDTQYF. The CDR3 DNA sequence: TGTGCCAGCAGTGCCTTTAGCGGGAGGGGCACAGATACGCAGTATTTT.

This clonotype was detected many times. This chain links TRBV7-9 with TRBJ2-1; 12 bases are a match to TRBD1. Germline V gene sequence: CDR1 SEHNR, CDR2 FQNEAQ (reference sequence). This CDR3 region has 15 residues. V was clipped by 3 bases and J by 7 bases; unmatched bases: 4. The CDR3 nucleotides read TGTGCCAGCAGCTTCATGGGACAGGGGGCTAATGAGCAGTTCTTC. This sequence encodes CASSFMGQGANEQFF.

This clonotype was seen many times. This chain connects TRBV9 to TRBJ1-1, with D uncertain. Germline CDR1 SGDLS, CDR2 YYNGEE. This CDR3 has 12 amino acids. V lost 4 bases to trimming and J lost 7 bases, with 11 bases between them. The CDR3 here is CASSSPRNEAFF. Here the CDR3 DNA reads TGTGCCAGCAGCTCGCCCAGGAATGAAGCTTTCTTT. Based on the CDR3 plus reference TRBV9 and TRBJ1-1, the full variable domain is DSGVTQTPKHLITATGQRVTLRCSPRSGDLSVYWYQQSLDQGLQFLIQYYNGEERAKGNILERFSAQQFPDLHSELNLSSLELGDSALYFCASSSPRNEAFFGQGTRLTVV.

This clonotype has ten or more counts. Here the CDR3 DNA reads TGTGCCAGCAGTCTCGGACACCAAGAGACCCAGTACTTC. Its protein is CASSLGHQETQYF. The chain is built from TRBV12-3 or TRBV12-4 and TRBJ2-5; no clear D gene. The CDR3 consists of 13 residues. The V end was cut by 5 bases, the J end by 0 bases, with 7 bases between.

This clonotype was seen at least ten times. CDR3 amino acids: CASRRSNEQYF. The DNA for the CDR3 is TGTGCCAGCAGACGCAGCAACGAGCAGTACTTC. V gene TRBV6-2 or TRBV6-3 combines with J gene TRBJ2-7; D is unclear. Germline V gene data show CDR1 as MNHEY and CDR2 as SVGEGT. V was clipped by 6 bases and J by 5 bases, with 8 bases between them. The CDR3 is 11 amino acids.

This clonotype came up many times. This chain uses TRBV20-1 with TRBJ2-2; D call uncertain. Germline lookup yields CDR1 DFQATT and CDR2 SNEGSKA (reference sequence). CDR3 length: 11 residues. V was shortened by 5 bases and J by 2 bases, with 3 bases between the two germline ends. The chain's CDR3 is CSAFNTGELFF. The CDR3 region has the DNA TGCAGTGCTTTCAACACCGGGGAGCTGTTTTTT.